These 30 T cell receptor beta chains share one sample of origin, sequenced in a study of T cells in Graves' hyperthyroidism and ophthalmopathy. What was amplified from RNA transcripts were TCR beta CDR3 regions. HTBI primers were employed in a first-round RT-PCR of the TCR CDR3. MiXCR, run by TCRdb on the multiplex PCR reads, gives a single entry per CDR3 protein. Here the sample spans about 720,000 distinct CDR3 sequences, roughly a sixth being singletons. The specimen was blood. The source of these receptors is a woman in her forties or fifties with Graves' hyperthyroidism that later progressed to Graves' ophthalmopathy.

V is TRBV20-1 and J is TRBJ1-2, with 10 bases matching TRBD1. The CDR3 sequence is 16 residues long. Germline V gives CDR1 DFQATT, CDR2 SNEGSKA (reference sequence). The J segment lost 4 bases and the V segment lost 5 bases, leaving 13 bases of the junction unmatched. The CDR3 DNA follows: TGCAGTGCTTCACCGACAGGGGGCGGTGAAGGCTATGGCTACACCTTC. Translation gives CSASPTGGGEGYGYTF.

This chain joins TRBV6-1 and TRBJ1-4; the match to TRBD1 covers 8 bases. The CDR3 consists of 16 residues. Germline V gene sequence: CDR1 MNHNS, CDR2 SASEGT. The ends lost 11 bases at V and 0 bases at J; junction bases unmatched: 11. The CDR3 spells CAASRDRLATNEKLFF. The CDR3, as DNA: TGTGCCGCCTCTCGGGACAGGCTTGCAACTAATGAAAAACTGTTTTTT.

This clonotype has ten or more counts. V is TRBV6-1 and J is TRBJ1-2, with D possibly TRBD1 on 5 matching bases. Germline V gene data show CDR1 as MNHNS and CDR2 as SASEGT. V gave up 6 bases and J gave up 4 bases, with 12 bases separating them. The CDR3 length is 13 residues. The CDR3 DNA follows: TGTGCCAGCAGCTTGCAGGGAGGCTATGGCTACACCTTC. Translated: CASSLQGGYGYTF.

The CDR3, as DNA: TGTGCCAGTAGTCTGAGGGACAGGGTACTCACCGGGGAGCTGTTTTTT. It specifies CASSLRDRVLTGELFF. V usage is TRBV19 and J usage is TRBJ2-2; 9 positions match TRBD1. The J segment lost 4 bases and the V segment lost 5 bases, leaving 8 bases of the junction unmatched. The CDR3 extends over 16 amino acids. Per germline, CDR1 LNHDA and CDR2 SQIVND (reference sequence).

This clonotype has ten or more counts. The genes are TRBV3-1 and TRBJ1-5; D perhaps matches TRBD1 (6 bases). Trimming cost V 4 bases and J 5 bases, with 12 bases left between them. Germline values: CDR1 LGHDT, CDR2 YNNKEL (reference sequence). There are 14 residues in the CDR3. As DNA, the CDR3 is TGTGCCAGCAGCCTCCGGACAGTCGATCAGCCCCAGCATTTT. Residues: CASSLRTVDQPQHF.

This clonotype was seen many times. The chain joins TRBV4-2 to TRBJ1-1; D is unresolved. Germline lookup yields CDR1 LGHNA and CDR2 YNFKEQ. The CDR3 length is 14 residues. V was clipped by 1 base and J by 5 bases, with 11 bases between them. The CDR3 DNA is TGTGCCAGCAGCCAAGCCAGGATGGATACTGAAGCTTTCTTT. Protein sequence: CASSQARMDTEAFF.

V is TRBV19 and J is TRBJ1-5; perhaps TRBD1 as D (5 bases). With 3 bases removed from V and 1 base from J, the gap between germline ends came to 10 bases. Per germline, CDR1 LNHDA and CDR2 SQIVND (reference sequence). There are 15 residues in the CDR3. The CDR3 coding sequence is TGTGCCAGTAGTATGAGGGGATTAAGCAATCAGCCCCAGCATTTT. Translated: CASSMRGLSNQPQHF.

This clonotype was seen many times. The rearrangement uses TRBV20-1 and TRBJ2-7, with a possible D match to TRBD2 (6 bases). The CDR3 has 15 residues. Germline CDR1 reads DFQATT; CDR2 reads SNEGSKA (reference sequence). Trimming left V 1 base short and J 5 bases short, with 18 bases between. CDR3 region: CSARAIYSGDHEQYF. CDR3 sequence (DNA): TGCAGTGCTAGAGCTATCTACTCGGGGGACCACGAGCAGTACTTC.

V is TRBV4-1 and J is TRBJ2-3; D might be TRBD1 (6 bases). Trimming stripped 2 bases from V and 1 base from J, with 13 bases between. The CDR3 sequence is 16 residues long. Germline values: CDR1 MGHRA, CDR2 YSYEKL. This chain's CDR3 is CASSQRPAGGTDTQYF. The DNA for the CDR3 is TGCGCCAGCAGCCAAAGGCCGGCAGGGGGCACAGATACGCAGTATTTT.

This clonotype was seen only a few times. This chain connects TRBV3-1 to TRBJ1-5; 8 positions agree with TRBD1. The CDR3 is made up of 16 amino acids. After removal of 1 base from V and 4 bases from J, the junction contained 6 bases not matched to a gene. Germline loops: CDR1 LGHDT, CDR2 YNNKEL (reference sequence). In DNA, the CDR3 is TGTGCCAGCAGCCAAGTTCATGGACAGGGAAATCAGCCCCAGCATTTT. It specifies CASSQVHGQGNQPQHF.

This clonotype was recorded at least ten times. The genes are TRBV6-1 and TRBJ2-3, with 15 bases aligning to TRBD2. Trimming at V came to 6 bases and at J to 5 bases, leaving 12 bases not matched to a gene. The CDR3 extends over 18 amino acids. The germline CDR1 and CDR2 sequences are MNHNS and SASEGT. CDR3: CASSRGLAGGPGGDTQYF. The CDR3 DNA is TGTGCCAGCAGCAGAGGACTAGCGGGGGGGCCAGGTGGAGATACGCAGTATTTT.

This clonotype occurred many times. The V gene is TRBV20-1, the J gene TRBJ2-3; possibly TRBD1 for D (5 bases). Trimming removed 0 bases at V and 4 bases at J, with 20 bases between. Germline values: CDR1 DFQATT, CDR2 SNEGSKA (reference sequence). The CDR3 has 17 residues. The CDR3 spells CSARDDIQVFPPDTQYF. The CDR3 coding sequence is TGCAGTGCTAGAGACGATATACAGGTTTTTCCTCCAGATACGCAGTATTTT.

Only a few counts were recorded for this clonotype. This sequence joins TRBV5-5 and TRBJ1-2; 7 bases are shared with TRBD1. Unmatched junction bases numbered 5, after V lost 4 bases and J lost 2 bases. The CDR3 is 14 amino acids. The germline V gene has CDR1 SGHKS and CDR2 YYEKEE (reference sequence). The CDR3 nucleotides are TGTGCCAGCAGCGCAACAGGGGAAAACTATGGCTACACCTTC. Its translation is CASSATGENYGYTF.

Ten or more counts support this clonotype. The chain couples TRBV13 to TRBJ1-1, with D possibly TRBD1 on 5 matching bases. The germline gives CDR1 PRHDT, CDR2 FYEKMQ (reference sequence). V lost 5 bases and J lost 4, with 14 bases in between. There are 14 residues in the CDR3. DNA of the CDR3: TGTGCCAGCAGCCTCGGACCGGGGGGCACTGAAGCTTTCTTT. It yields the protein CASSLGPGGTEAFF.

In its sample, this clonotype was seen a few times. A much larger clone lies one base from this, so it may be a read error. The rearrangement uses TRBV3-1 and TRBJ2-7; 10 bases line up with TRBD1. The CDR3 is made up of 16 amino acids. V shed 0 bases, J shed 7 bases, and the junction held 9 bases outside the gene matches. Germline V gives CDR1 LGHDT, CDR2 YNNKEL (reference sequence). CDR3 sequence reads: CASSQDPGQGTNEQYF. CDR3 DNA sequence: TGTGCCAGCAGCCAAGACCCGGGACAGGGGACGAATGAGCAGTACTTC.

This clonotype has a count of ten or more. V gene TRBV12-3 or TRBV12-4 combines with J gene TRBJ2-1; D might be TRBD1 (5 bases). V lost 1 base and J 1 base, leaving 11 bases between the germline ends. This CDR3 has 16 residues. In DNA, the CDR3 is TGTGCCAGCAGTTTAGAGGGGTCACGGTCCTACAATGAGCAGTTCTTC. This translates into CASSLEGSRSYNEQFF.

This clonotype was observed at least ten times. The chain combines TRBV2 with TRBJ2-7, with D maybe TRBD2 (5 bases). From germline, CDR1 is SNHLY and CDR2 FYNNEI. Trimming stripped 6 bases from V and 1 base from J, with 10 bases between. This CDR3 comprises 13 residues. The CDR3 here is CASRPGSSYEQYF. CDR3 DNA: TGTGCCAGCAGGCCGGGGAGTTCCTACGAGCAGTACTTC.

The chain is built from TRBV9 and TRBJ2-1, with TRBD2 identical over 9 bases. The CDR3 extends over 15 amino acids. The J segment lost 8 bases and the V segment lost 3 bases, leaving 9 bases of the junction unmatched. Germline values: CDR1 SGDLS, CDR2 YYNGEE. Written as DNA, the CDR3 is TGTGCCAGCAGCGAAAGCGGGGGGCTCGACGATGAGCAGTTCTTC. It is translated as CASSESGGLDDEQFF.

A few counts support this clonotype. The chain uses TRBV7-3 and TRBJ1-2; TRBD1 might be the D (5 bases). Germline V gives CDR1 SGHTA, CDR2 FQGTGA. Deletions cut 2 bases from V and 5 bases from J, with 21 bases between. The CDR3 sequence is 17 residues long. The CDR3 loop is CASSLEGAVGPEYGYTF. Here the CDR3 DNA reads TGTGCCAGCAGCTTAGAAGGGGCCGTGGGGCCAGAATATGGCTACACCTTC.

There are many counts of this clonotype. The rearrangement uses TRBV11-3 and TRBJ2-3, with unresolved D. CDR3 length: 13 residues. The germline CDR1 and CDR2 sequences are SGHNT and YENEEA. Trimming removed 5 bases at V and 4 bases at J, with 10 bases between. CDR3 residues: CASSVRPADTQYF. For the CDR3, the DNA is TGTGCCAGCAGCGTAAGACCGGCAGATACGCAGTATTTT.

V and J are TRBV19 and TRBJ1-5; D not certain. V dropped 5 bases and J dropped 1 base, with 9 bases sitting between them. CDR3 length equals 14 residues. Germline V CDR1 and CDR2: LNHDA, SQIVND (reference sequence). CDR3 bases: TGTGCCAGTAGTCATACAGCCAGCAATCAGCCCCAGCATTTT. This sequence encodes CASSHTASNQPQHF.

The chain employs TRBV12-3 or TRBV12-4 and TRBJ1-2, with 9 bases matching TRBD1. The ends lost 5 bases at V and 8 bases at J; junction bases unmatched: 9. This CDR3 contains 14 residues. This CDR3 is CASSRDRANLGYTF. As DNA, the CDR3 is TGTGCCAGCAGTAGGGACAGGGCCAACCTCGGCTACACCTTC.

The chain links TRBV25-1 to TRBJ2-5; D unclear. Germline V gives CDR1 MGHDK, CDR2 SYGVNS. CDR3 length: 13 amino acids. The V and J ends lost 3 bases and 5 bases respectively, with 10 bases between them. For the CDR3, the DNA is TGTGCCAGCAGTGAGCCCCACCGGGAGACCCAGTACTTC. Translating gives CASSEPHRETQYF.

The table lists this clonotype with a count of one. This chain uses TRBV10-1 with TRBJ2-7; D gene ambiguous. This CDR3 comprises 12 residues. Germline assignment: CDR1 WNHNN and CDR2 SYGVQD (reference sequence). Trimming pared 7 bases from V and 6 bases from J, leaving 13 bases between. The CDR3 reads CASTDKGSEQYF. The CDR3 DNA sequence: TGCGCCAGCACCGACAAAGGGTCCGAGCAGTACTTC.

This clonotype was seen repeatedly, ten times or more. The rearrangement links TRBV13 to TRBJ1-5, with D possibly being TRBD1 (5 bases). Germline V gene data show CDR1 as PRHDT and CDR2 as FYEKMQ (reference sequence). This CDR3 spans 13 amino acids. V was clipped by 7 bases and J by 7 bases, with 14 bases between them. The CDR3 here is CASTVGGYQPQHF. Written as DNA, the CDR3 is TGTGCCAGCACCGTCGGGGGGTACCAGCCCCAGCATTTT. Full variable domain (remainder filled in from reference TRBV13 and TRBJ1-5): AAGVIQSPRHLIKEKRETATLKCYPIPRHDTVYWYQQGPGQDPQFLISFYEKMQSDKGSIPDRFSAQQFSDYHSELNMSSLELGDSALYFCASTVGGYQPQHFGDGTRLSIL.

The table lists this clonotype with many counts. The chain employs TRBV19 and TRBJ1-5, with a weak D call TRBD1 (6 bases). Trimming pared 9 bases from V and 2 bases from J, leaving 17 bases between. Germline V CDR1 and CDR2: LNHDA, SQIVND (reference sequence). The CDR3 consists of 15 residues. CDR3 in amino acids: CASISRGGGNQPQHF. CDR3 in DNA: TGTGCCAGCATATCCAGGGGAGGAGGCAATCAGCCCCAGCATTTT. Full variable domain (outside the CDR3, taken from reference TRBV19 and TRBJ1-5): DGGITQSPKYLFRKEGQNVTLSCEQNLNHDAMYWYRQDPGQGLRLIYYSQIVNDFQKGDIAEGYSVSREKKESFPLTVTSAQKNPTAFYLCASISRGGGNQPQHFGDGTRLSIL.

The table lists this clonotype with a few counts. The gene calls are TRBV29-1 and TRBJ1-1; TRBD1 matches at 7 bases. The trim removed 6 bases at V and 4 bases at J, leaving 5 bases unmatched. The germline V gene encodes CDR1 SQVTM and CDR2 ANQGSEA. This CDR3 is built from 12 residues. As DNA, the CDR3 is TGCAGCGTCCGGCAGGGGGGCACTGAAGCTTTCTTT. It encodes CSVRQGGTEAFF.

This clonotype came up a few times. The chain couples TRBV6-1 to TRBJ2-5; no reliable D call. The CDR3 is made up of 13 amino acids. The germline gives CDR1 MNHNS, CDR2 SASEGT. V lost 5 bases to trimming and J lost 5 bases, with 12 bases between them. The CDR3 reads CASSRSLWETQYF. The DNA of the CDR3 is TGTGCCAGCAGTCGATCATTGTGGGAGACCCAGTACTTC.

In DNA, the CDR3 is TGTGCCAGCAGCTTAGTAAAGATTAACTATGGCTACACCTTC. This codes for CASSLVKINYGYTF. V usage is TRBV7-2 and J usage is TRBJ1-2, with D unclear. V was trimmed by 1 base and J by 1 base, leaving 7 bases between them. Germline V CDR1 and CDR2: SGHTA, FQGNSA. The CDR3 runs to 14 residues.

The DNA for the CDR3 is TGTGCCAGCAGTTACTCATGGGGACTAGAGCTCTACGAGCAGTACTTC. Its translation is CASSYSWGLELYEQYF. V gene TRBV6-5 combines with J gene TRBJ2-7; 8 bases fit TRBD2. V gave up 0 bases and J gave up 3 bases; unmatched junction bases: 7. The length of the CDR3 is 16 residues. CDR1 and CDR2 from the germline V gene are MNHEY and SVGAGI.